Listed below are T cell receptor beta chains from one sample, sequenced in a study of T-cell memory formation after mild COVID-19. TCRdb re-derived calls from the 5' RACE reads in MiXCR, one entry per CDR3 protein. Of about 290,000 distinct CDR3 sequences listed, around 15% are singletons. The sequencing input was PBMCs or a T cell subset sorted from them (not recorded which). The source is a man younger than 30 who had mild COVID-19 (a few samples of this study predate the infection). Cell type and time point are not known. CDR3s include the opening cysteine and the closing phenylalanine or tryptophan. The order of the fields is J gene, D gene, V gene, CDR3 length, clone size, CDR3 protein, CDR3 DNA. A D gene is named only where the DNA matches it firmly. Clone size appears in some rows only: once, few, many, or a class for an expanded clone.

>TRBJ2-4|-|TRBV12-3/TRBV12-4|12|few
CASSLPANIQYF
TGTGCCAGCAGTTTACCCGCCAACATTCAGTACTTC
>TRBJ2-3|-|TRBV6-5|12|many
CASSTLDDTQYF
TGTGCCAGCAGTACACTAGATGATACGCAGTATTTT
>TRBJ2-1|-|TRBV11-2|12|-
CASSEVRNEQFF
TGTGCTTCCTCGGAGGTTCGGAATGAGCAGTTCTTC
>TRBJ2-2|-|TRBV6-5|14|-
CASILYAGTGELFF
TGTGCCAGCATTCTATATGCGGGGACCGGGGAGCTGTTTTTT
>TRBJ2-3|-|TRBV20-1|13|many
CSARRDMPITQYF
TGCAGTGCTAGAAGGGATATGCCCATCACGCAGTATTTT
>TRBJ2-3|TRBD2|TRBV7-2|15|-
CASSGAGESTDTQYF
TGTGCCAGCAGCGGAGCGGGGGAGAGCACAGATACGCAGTATTTT
>TRBJ2-1|-|TRBV6-5|15|few
CASRLGTNPYNEQFF
TGTGCCAGCCGACTGGGGACCAACCCCTACAATGAGCAGTTCTTC
>TRBJ2-7|-|TRBV5-1|13|few
CASSLVGRGEQYF
TGCGCCAGCAGCTTGGTTGGCAGGGGCGAGCAGTACTTC
>TRBJ2-7|TRBD1|TRBV5-1|14|few
CASSLAQGRYEQYF
TGCGCCAGCAGCTTAGCACAGGGGCGCTACGAGCAGTACTTC
>TRBJ2-5|TRBD1|TRBV19|15|-
CASSLAGTGQETQYF
TGTGCCAGTAGCTTAGCCGGGACAGGACAAGAGACCCAGTACTTC
>TRBJ2-2|-|TRBV27|18|few
CTSSSRTSGGLTPGSCFF
-
>TRBJ1-1|-|TRBV6-2/TRBV6-3|11|-
CASSSFTEAFF
TGTGCCAGCAGTTCTTTCACTGAAGCTTTCTTT
>TRBJ2-5|-|TRBV4-2|14|few
CASSQGVGVETQYF
TGTGCCAGCAGCCAAGGAGTTGGGGTAGAGACCCAGTACTTC
>TRBJ2-3|-|TRBV4-3|16|few
CASSQAFTGAPDTQYF
TGCGCCAGCAGCCAAGCTTTCACGGGGGCCCCAGATACGCAGTATTTT
>TRBJ1-2|-|TRBV7-2|13|few
CASSFRVDYGYTF
TGTGCCAGCAGCTTCAGGGTCGACTATGGCTACACCTTC
>TRBJ1-5|-|TRBV7-2|14|many
CASSFMGSNQPQHF
TGTGCCAGCAGCTTCATGGGCTCGAATCAGCCCCAGCATTTT
>TRBJ1-5|TRBD1|TRBV12-3/TRBV12-4|15|-
CASSPGQGSHQPQHF
TGTGCCAGCAGCCCGGGACAGGGCTCTCATCAGCCCCAGCATTTT
>TRBJ1-2|TRBD1|TRBV24-1|13|few
CATSRDSTYGYTF
TGTGCCACCAGTCGGGACAGCACTTATGGCTACACCTTC
>TRBJ1-6|-|TRBV30|13|many
CAWSNSYNSPLHF
TGTGCCTGGAGTAACTCCTATAATTCACCCCTCCACTTT
>TRBJ2-3|-|TRBV12-3/TRBV12-4|14|few
CASSLVLGPDTQYF
TGTGCCAGCAGTTTAGTTTTGGGGCCAGATACGCAGTATTTT
>TRBJ2-1|TRBD2|TRBV3-1|15|-
CASSPLAGGFYEQFF
TGTGCCAGCAGCCCCCTGGCGGGGGGCTTCTATGAGCAGTTCTTC
>TRBJ2-1|-|TRBV7-9|14|few
CASSLPSSYNEQFF
TGTGCCAGCAGCTTGCCGAGCTCCTACAATGAGCAGTTCTTC
>TRBJ1-1|TRBD1|TRBV20-1|15|few
CSARDRGTGFTEAFF
TGCAGTGCTAGAGATCGGGGGACAGGGTTTACTGAAGCTTTCTTT
>TRBJ1-3|-|TRBV4-1|15|few
CASSQGDLSGNTIYF
TGCGCCAGCAGCCAAGGGGATCTCTCTGGAAACACCATATATTTT
>TRBJ2-1|TRBD2|TRBV11-1|14|few
CASSFWTSRGEQFF
TGTGCCAGCAGCTTTTGGACTAGTCGGGGTGAGCAGTTCTTC
>TRBJ2-6|-|TRBV20-1|14|few
CSARITSGANVLTF
TGCAGTGCTAGAATAACGTCTGGGGCCAACGTCCTGACTTTC
>TRBJ1-4|-|TRBV19|14|-
CASSIDGGGEKLFF
TGTGCCAGTAGTATAGATGGGGGCGGCGAAAAACTGTTTTTT
>TRBJ1-2|TRBD1|TRBV5-5|15|few
CASSRTPGQGRGYTF
TGTGCCAGCAGCCGAACGCCCGGACAGGGGCGCGGCTACACCTTC
>TRBJ2-7|-|TRBV18|14|few
CASSPTPLHYEQYF
TGTGCCAGCTCACCGACACCGCTGCACTACGAGCAGTACTTC
>TRBJ1-4|-|TRBV7-9|15|-
CASSLYGRENEKLFF
TGTGCCAGCAGCTTGTATGGCAGGGAGAATGAAAAACTGTTTTTT
>TRBJ2-3|TRBD2|TRBV28|15|few
CASSLAGEKTDTQYF
TGTGCCAGCAGTCTAGCGGGGGAAAAGACAGATACGCAGTATTTT
>TRBJ2-5|TRBD1|TRBV6-2/TRBV6-3|16|-
CASNPLYRGYQETQYF
TGTGCCAGCAATCCCTTATACAGGGGGTACCAAGAGACCCAGTACTTC